A single sample gave rise to the 15 T cell receptor beta chains below, sequenced in a study of blood T cell repertoires in COVID-19. Clones were read by immunoSEQ multiplex PCR, and TCRdb kept only the in-frame ones, dropping some. The repertoire holds about 96,000 clones, with around 84% as singletons. The sample comprised peripheral blood. These receptors all come from a woman aged 55-70 years with acute or convalescent COVID-19.

CDR3 protein: CAWSVGATGNTIYF. The CDR3 DNA follows: TGTGCCTGGAGTGTAGGGGCTACTGGAAACACCATATATTTT. The V and J genes are TRBV30 and TRBJ1-3, with TRBD1 as a possible D gene (5 bases). In germline, CDR1 is GTSNPN, CDR2 SVGIG (reference sequence). Trimming left V 0 bases short and J 2 bases short, with 8 bases between. This CDR3 contains 14 residues.

The J gene is TRBJ2-5, the V gene TRBV10-2, with 9 bases aligning to TRBD2. Germline values: CDR1 WSHSY, CDR2 SAAADI. Unmatched junction bases numbered 5, after V lost 8 bases and J lost 1 base. This CDR3 region has 14 residues. The CDR3 loop reads CASQASGAQETQYF. The DNA of the CDR3 is TGCGCCAGCCAAGCTAGCGGGGCCCAAGAGACCCAGTACTTC.

CDR3 DNA sequence: TGCGCCAGCAGCGTCCGGGACATCCGAGATTCACCCCTCCACTTT. Translated: CASSVRDIRDSPLHF. This sequence joins TRBV5-1 and TRBJ1-6, with D tentatively TRBD1 (6 bases). Per the germline V gene, CDR1 is SGHRS and CDR2 is YFSETQ. V was shortened by 4 bases and J by 8 bases, with 16 bases between the two germline ends. The CDR3 covers 15 residues.

The chain links TRBV28 to TRBJ1-1; 12 nucleotides agree with TRBD1. The V segment lost 4 bases and the J segment 9 bases; nucleotides outside the gene matches: 6. The CDR3 loop spans 14 amino acids. Germline lookup yields CDR1 MDHEN and CDR2 SYDVKM. CDR3: CASSSGQGAEKAFF. CDR3 nucleotides: TGTGCCAGCAGTTCGGGACAGGGGGCAGAGAAAGCTTTCTTT.

The rearrangement uses TRBV28 and TRBJ1-5; D gene unclear. Germline V lookup: CDR1 MDHEN, CDR2 SYDVKM. CDR3 length: 10 amino acids. V was trimmed by 6 bases and J by 11 bases, leaving 8 bases between them. The CDR3 loop reads CASSQEAQHF. The CDR3, as DNA: TGTGCCAGCAGCCAGGAGGCCCAGCATTTT. Full variable domain (missing parts from reference TRBV28 and TRBJ1-5): DVKVTQSSRYLVKRTGEKVFLECVQDMDHENMFWYRQDPGLGLRLIYFSYDVKMKEKGDIPEGYSVSREKKERFSLILESASTNQTSMYLCASSQEAQHFGDGTRLSIL.

The J gene is TRBJ1-1, the V gene TRBV3-1 (or the pseudogene TRBV3-2); TRBD1 agrees at 7 bases. Germline loops: CDR1 LGHDT, CDR2 YNNKEL (reference sequence). The V gene end was trimmed by 1 base and the J gene end by 4 bases; junction bases not matched to a gene: 3. This CDR3 is 14 amino acids long. The CDR3 bases are TGTGCCAGCAGCCAAGGAGGGGGCCGCACTGAAGCTTTCTTT. It codes for CASSQGGGRTEAFF.

This clone turned up a few times. The chain combines TRBV19 with TRBJ1-4, with D perhaps matching TRBD1 (5 bases). Trimming took off 11 bases at V and 6 bases at J, with 13 bases between the two ends. The CDR3 totals 12 residues. CDR1 is LNHDA, CDR2 SQIVND, per germline (reference sequence). CDR3 loop: CASDGGDEKLFF. CDR3 DNA: TGTGCCTCAGACGGGGGAGATGAAAAACTGTTTTTT.

V gene TRBV2 combines with J gene TRBJ1-1; 11 bases map to TRBD1. CDR3 length: 16 amino acids. V lost 3 bases, J lost 5 bases, and 8 bases stayed unmatched. The germline gives CDR1 SNHLY, CDR2 FYNNEI. The CDR3 region is CASSEWDRGRGTEAFF. DNA for the CDR3: TGTGCCAGCAGTGAGTGGGACAGGGGGAGAGGAACTGAAGCTTTCTTT.

The chain is built from TRBV3-1 (or the pseudogene TRBV3-2) and TRBJ2-7; possible D gene TRBD1, 5 bases. Trimming pared 5 bases from V and 4 bases from J, leaving 9 bases between. CDR3 length: 12 amino acids. Per the germline V gene, CDR1 is LGHDT and CDR2 is YNNKEL (reference sequence). CDR3 loop: CASSTAGYEQYF. The CDR3 nucleotides read TGTGCCAGCAGCACTGCAGGGTACGAGCAGTACTTC.

The chain uses TRBV5-1 and TRBJ2-3; D is possibly TRBD2 (7 bases). The ends were cut back, 0 bases at V and 4 bases at J, with 9 bases in the middle. The CDR3 length is 14 residues. Germline CDR1 and CDR2: SGHRS and YFSETQ. The CDR3 here is CASSLVGGPDTQYF. In DNA form, the CDR3 reads TGCGCCAGCAGCTTGGTCGGGGGGCCAGATACGCAGTATTTT.

This clone has more than one count but fewer than ten. The chain is built from TRBV2 and TRBJ2-3; 13 bases match TRBD2. CDR3 length equals 16 residues. V shed 2 bases, J shed 4 bases, and the junction held 3 bases outside the gene matches. Germline V gene sequence: CDR1 SNHLY, CDR2 FYNNEI. The chain's CDR3 is CASSEPGLAGPDTQYF. In DNA, the CDR3 is TGTGCCAGCAGTGAACCGGGACTAGCGGGACCAGATACGCAGTATTTT.

The chain is built from TRBV7-9 and TRBJ2-3; D is ambiguous. The germline V and J ends were trimmed by 2 bases and 0 bases, with 3 bases remaining between them. Germline assignment: CDR1 SEHNR and CDR2 FQNEAQ (reference sequence). The CDR3 totals 13 residues. The CDR3 region has the DNA TGTGCCAGCAGCTTATATAGCACAGATACGCAGTATTTT. This codes for CASSLYSTDTQYF.

The chain couples TRBV3-1 (or the pseudogene TRBV3-2) to TRBJ1-5, with D unresolved. CDR3 length: 14 amino acids. Germline V gene lookup returns CDR1 LGHDT and CDR2 YNNKEL (reference sequence). Between the trimmed V and J ends, which lost 4 bases and 4 bases, there was a span of 11 bases. CDR3 in amino acids: CASSPSNGNQPQHF. The DNA for the CDR3 is TGTGCCAGCAGCCCATCAAACGGGAATCAGCCCCAGCATTTT.

V is TRBV7-8 and J is TRBJ1-5; TRBD1 aligns across 8 bases. J lost 9 bases, V lost 5 bases, and 12 bases had no gene match. CDR1 is SGHVS, CDR2 FQNEAQ, per germline. The CDR3 runs 15 residues. This CDR3 reads CASSPDRVSGMPQHF. The DNA of the CDR3 is TGTGCCAGCAGCCCGGACAGGGTATCCGGGATGCCCCAGCATTTT.

This chain uses TRBV5-1 with TRBJ2-7; TRBD1 matches at 11 bases. Per germline, CDR1 SGHRS and CDR2 YFSETQ. CDR3 size: 13 residues. The V gene end was trimmed by 5 bases and the J gene end by 4 bases; junction bases not matched to a gene: 2. CDR3 nucleotide sequence: TGCGCCAGCAGGGGACAGGGGGTTTACGAGCAGTACTTC. It codes for CASRGQGVYEQYF.